The clone carrying this TCR beta chain was seen at least ten times. Its antigen is not identified. These data belong to a study of CD8 T cells in ankylosing spondylitis. The CDR3 extends over 15 amino acids. The junction had 14 bases not matched to a gene; V was cut back by 5 bases and J by 12 bases. Points from the study as a whole: Some of these motif variants have turned up before, in reports on reactive arthritis synovial fluid and blood. Made up of roughly 8 highly homologous variants, a TCR beta motif appeared characteristic of ankylosing spondylitis blood.

MiXCR, run by TCRdb on the 5' RACE reads, gives a single entry per CDR3 protein. The sample consists of 300,000 to 400,000 distinct CDR3 sequences, more than 9% of them appearing once. Source material: blood, either unsorted or a sorted T cell fraction (not recorded which). This chain connects TRBV12-3 or TRBV12-4 to TRBJ2-1, with TRBD2 matching 9 bases. This receptor was identified in a female donor with ankylosing spondylitis or in good health (not recorded which). Here the CDR3 reads CASSQAGGRQRGQFF. As DNA, the CDR3 is TGTGCCAGCAGTCAAGCGGGAGGACGCCAAAGGGGGCAGTTCTTC.